These T cell receptor beta chains were read from a single sample in a study of spatial heterogeneity in lung cancer. TCRdb recomputed calls from the 5' RACE reads with MiXCR, one row per CDR3 protein. The sample has about 3,000 distinct CDR3 sequences, approximately 48% seen once. The sample here was lung tumor tissue, taken at surgery. All receptors derive from a male donor with early-stage non-small cell lung cancer. CDR3s include the opening cysteine and the closing phenylalanine or tryptophan. D genes are given only for firm matches. Clone size is stated in some rows and not others, as once, few, many or a class when expanded.

d_call	j_call	v_call	clone_size	cdr3_aa	cdr3_nt
NA	TRBJ2-1	TRBV20-1	NA	CSARDPGYNEQFF	TGCAGTGCTAGAGATCCAGGGTACAATGAGCAGTTCTTC
TRBD2	TRBJ2-7	TRBV3-1	NA	CASSQDPAGGEYEQYF	TGTGCCAGCAGCCAAGACCCAGCGGGGGGGGAGTACGAGCAGTACTTC
NA	TRBJ2-3	TRBV29-1	few	CSVERLDTQYF	TGCAGCGTTGAACGCCTGGATACGCAGTATTTT
NA	TRBJ2-1	TRBV11-2	NA	CASSPRTPRQFF	TGTGCCAGCAGCCCCAGGACCCCCCGTCAATTCTTC
NA	TRBJ2-1	TRBV5-1	NA	CASSPQEIKEQFF	TGCGCCAGCAGCCCCCAGGAGATCAAGGAGCAGTTCTTC
NA	TRBJ2-6	TRBV29-1	few	CSVKSPGANVLTF	TGCAGCGTTAAATCCCCTGGGGCCAACGTCCTGACTTTC
TRBD2	TRBJ2-3	TRBV4-1	NA	CASSQVGLASRTDTQYF	TGCGCCAGCAGCCAGGTTGGACTAGCTAGTAGGACAGATACGCAGTATTTT
NA	TRBJ2-3	TRBV3-1	NA	CASSPMGLGPGDTQYF	TGTGCCAGCAGCCCGATGGGGCTGGGGCCGGGAGATACGCAGTATTTT
TRBD2	TRBJ2-5	TRBV20-1	large	CSARGSSGGRETQYF	TGCAGTGCTAGGGGAAGTAGCGGGGGTCGGGAGACCCAGTACTTC
NA	TRBJ2-5	TRBV2	NA	CASSEPFKLTQYF	TGTGCCAGCAGTGAACCTTTTAAGCTTACCCAGTACTTC
TRBD2	TRBJ2-2	TRBV5-1	NA	CASSPGTSVSGELFF	TGCGCCAGCAGCCCCGGGACTAGCGTGTCCGGGGAGCTGTTTTTT
NA	TRBJ2-7	TRBV3-1	once	CVSSPELGESSYEQYF	TGTGTCAGCAGCCCTGAATTGGGGGAGAGCTCCTACGAGCAGTACTTC
NA	TRBJ2-1	TRBV12-3/TRBV12-4	NA	CASSQNRWHEQFF	TGTGCCAGCAGTCAAAACCGTTGGCATGAGCAGTTCTTC
TRBD2	TRBJ2-5	TRBV20-1	few	CSASGLADNQETQYF	TGCAGTGCTTCCGGACTAGCGGATAACCAAGAGACCCAGTACTTC
TRBD2	TRBJ2-1	TRBV11-3	NA	CASSSPDWTSGGLYNEQFF	TGTGCCAGCAGCTCCCCCGACTGGACTAGCGGGGGGCTCTACAATGAGCAGTTCTTC
NA	TRBJ2-7	TRBV5-1	NA	CASSLLSGRSAGYVQYF	TGCGCCAGCAGCCTGCTGTCGGGGCGTTCTGCGGGGTACGTGCAGTACTTC
TRBD2	TRBJ2-4	TRBV7-9	few	CASSLGGEGSSKNIQYF	TGTGCCAGCAGCTTAGGAGGGGAGGGAAGTTCCAAAAACATTCAGTACTTC
TRBD2	TRBJ2-3	TRBV9	NA	CASSASGGVGDTQYF	TGTGCCAGCAGCGCTAGCGGGGGGGTTGGAGATACGCAGTATTTT
NA	TRBJ2-7	TRBV6-6	NA	CASSYSSWGEGTYEQYF	TGTGCCAGCAGTTACTCATCGTGGGGGGAAGGGACCTACGAGCAGTACTTC
NA	TRBJ2-5	TRBV2	NA	CASSEMEHSAEETQYF	TGTGCCAGCAGTGAAATGGAACATTCGGCAGAAGAGACCCAGTACTTC
TRBD1	TRBJ2-7	TRBV29-1	NA	CSVDGTGDRLPYEQYF	TGCAGCGTAGATGGGACAGGGGACAGACTACCCTACGAGCAGTACTTC
NA	TRBJ2-3	TRBV27	few	CASSPSFKGLRTTYTQYF	TGTGCCAGCAGTCCGTCCTTCAAGGGACTCCGCACCACGTATACGCAGTATTTT
NA	TRBJ2-1	TRBV12-3/TRBV12-4	few	CASSPQVKRINEQFF	TGTGCCAGCAGTCCCCAAGTTAAGCGAATCAATGAGCAGTTCTTC
NA	TRBJ2-5	TRBV20-1	few	CSGTSRETQYF	TGCAGTGGTACCTCGCGTGAGACCCAGTACTTC
TRBD2	TRBJ2-1	TRBV6-1	NA	CASLIGGAYNEQFF	TGTGCCAGCCTGATCGGGGGGGCCTACAATGAGCAGTTCTTC
TRBD2	TRBJ2-1	TRBV29-1	NA	CSVGRLAGVNEQFF	TGCAGCGTTGGCCGTCTAGCGGGGGTTAATGAGCAGTTCTTC
NA	TRBJ2-4	TRBV18	once	CASSPPSVNKNIQYF	TGTGCCAGCTCACCGCCCAGTGTTAACAAAAACATTCAGTACTTC
TRBD1	TRBJ2-7	TRBV7-8	few	CASSLGQGAGYEQYF	TGTGCCAGCAGCTTGGGACAGGGGGCTGGGTACGAGCAGTACTTC
NA	TRBJ1-2	TRBV9	NA	CASTAEGRTAGYGYTF	TGTGCCAGCACTGCGGAGGGGAGGACGGCGGGCTATGGCTACACCTTC
NA	TRBJ2-7	TRBV9	few	CASSVGGRGSYEQYF	TGTGCCAGCAGCGTAGGTGGCAGGGGCTCCTACGAGCAGTACTTC
NA	TRBJ2-3	TRBV19	once	CASSQTGSTDTQYF	TGTGCCAGTAGCCAGACAGGAAGCACAGATACGCAGTATTTT
NA	TRBJ2-3	TRBV5-1	few	CASSLPGTDTQYF	TGCGCCAGCAGCTTGCCGGGCACAGATACGCAGTATTTT
NA	TRBJ2-5	TRBV7-7	few	CASSSTGETQYF	TGTGCTAGCAGCTCAACAGGGGAGACCCAGTACTTC
NA	TRBJ2-1	TRBV29-1	NA	CSVANEQFF	TGCAGCGTTGCCAATGAGCAGTTCTTC
NA	TRBJ2-3	TRBV10-2	NA	CASSESLPIRDTQYF	TGCGCCAGCAGTGAGTCGTTGCCGATCCGAGATACGCAGTATTTT
TRBD1	TRBJ1-5	TRBV4-3	large	CASSQEYGGQLQATNQPQHF	TGCGCCAGCAGCCAAGAGTACGGGGGACAGTTACAGGCGACCAATCAGCCCCAGCATTTT
NA	TRBJ2-1	TRBV7-9	NA	CASSSRGYLEGSNEQFF	TGTGCCAGCAGCTCCCGGGGCTATCTCGAGGGGAGTAATGAGCAGTTCTTC
NA	TRBJ2-7	TRBV4-3	NA	CASSQLTGRYEQYF	TGCGCCAGCAGCCAACTGACAGGGAGGTACGAGCAGTACTTC
TRBD1	TRBJ2-3	TRBV12-3/TRBV12-4	once	CASTESGQGFTDTQYF	TGTGCCAGCACCGAAAGCGGACAGGGCTTCACAGATACGCAGTATTTT
TRBD1	TRBJ2-1	TRBV14	large	CASSHWDSNLEQFF	TGTGCCAGCAGCCACTGGGACAGCAATTTAGAGCAGTTCTTC
TRBD1	TRBJ1-5	TRBV19	hyperexpanded	CASGIEDRANQPQHF	TGTGCCAGTGGGATCGAGGACAGGGCTAATCAGCCCCAGCATTTT
TRBD2	TRBJ2-5	TRBV5-6	NA	CASSRILAGFQETQYF	TGTGCCAGCAGCCGAATACTAGCGGGGTTTCAAGAGACCCAGTACTTC
NA	TRBJ2-5	TRBV5-1	few	CASSFGAQETQYF	TGCGCCAGCAGCTTTGGGGCACAAGAGACCCAGTACTTC
TRBD1	TRBJ2-7	TRBV14	few	CASSPLTGIDEQYF	TGTGCCAGCAGCCCCCTGACAGGGATCGACGAGCAGTACTTC
NA	TRBJ1-2	TRBV5-1	large	CASSFGTGSGYTF	TGCGCCAGCAGCTTCGGTACAGGCAGTGGCTACACCTTC